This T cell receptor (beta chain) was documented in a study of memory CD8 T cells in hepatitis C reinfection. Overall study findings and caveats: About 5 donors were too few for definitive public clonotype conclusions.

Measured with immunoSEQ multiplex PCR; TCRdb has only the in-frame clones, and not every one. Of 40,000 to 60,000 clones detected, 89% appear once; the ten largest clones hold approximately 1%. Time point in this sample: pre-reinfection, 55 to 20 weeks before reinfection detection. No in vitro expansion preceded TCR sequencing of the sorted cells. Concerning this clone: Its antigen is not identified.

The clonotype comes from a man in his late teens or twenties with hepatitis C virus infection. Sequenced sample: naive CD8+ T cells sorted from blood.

CDR3 sequence (DNA): TGTGCCACGACTAGCGGCCTCACAGATACGCAGTATTTT. Its protein is CATTSGLTDTQYF. The J gene is TRBJ2-3, the V gene TRBV6-5, with TRBD2 matching over 9 bases. V trimming: 10 bases; J trimming: 2 bases; junction bases outside the gene matches: 4. This CDR3 is built from 13 residues. CDR1 MNHEY and CDR2 SVGAGI come from the germline V gene.